This T cell receptor (beta chain) is drawn from a study of T cells in Graves' hyperthyroidism and ophthalmopathy. Subjects aged 18 to 65 presented with newly diagnosed hyperthyroidism of less than 2 months' duration. Exclusions: uncontrolled infection, other autoimmune disease, pregnancy, lactation. Out of over 7.5 ml of fresh peripheral blood came the PBMCs. The CDR3 runs to 16 residues. Germline V gene lookup returns CDR1 SGHRS and CDR2 YFSETQ. V gave up 5 bases and J gave up 5 bases; unmatched junction bases: 8. Amplification targeted TCR beta CDR3 regions from RNA transcripts. First-round RT-PCR targeting the TCR CDR3 was performed with the HTBI primer set. TCRdb processed the multiplex PCR reads anew with MiXCR; each CDR3 protein has one entry. The table includes approximately 150,000 distinct CDR3 sequences, less than 10% detected once.

Sequencing was performed on blood. V usage is TRBV5-1 and J usage is TRBJ2-1, with 12 positions matching TRBD1. The receptor's source is a woman under 30 with Graves' hyperthyroidism that later progressed to Graves' ophthalmopathy. The CDR3 here is CASRVAGTGGHNEQFF. Written as DNA, the CDR3 is TGCGCCAGCAGAGTGGCCGGGACAGGGGGCCACAATGAGCAGTTCTTC.